What follows describes a single T cell receptor beta chain. Original methodology: From reference gene primer amplification, estimates of nucleated cell counts were derived. Clones were read by immunoSEQ multiplex PCR, and TCRdb kept only the in-frame ones, dropping some. V, J and clone size are those of that table, while D and trimming were read from the DNA. The sample lists 110,000 to 150,000 clones, approximately 87% occurring once. The sample belongs to a study of blood T cell repertoires in COVID-19. Study overall: COVID-19 samples from acute and convalescent phases originated in the United States, Italy and Spain. Nucleic acid was either cDNA or gDNA, and it came from T cells, B-cell-depleted T cells, or PBMCs.

Source material: peripheral blood. This sequence originates from a human donor in a cohort sampled during active COVID-19.

As DNA, the CDR3 is TGTGCCAGCAGTCCCGGGACAGTTGTTAGTACGCAGTATTTT. This encodes CASSPGTVVSTQYF. The chain is built from TRBV7-2 and TRBJ2-3; 7 positions match TRBD1. CDR1 and CDR2 from the germline V gene are SGHTA and FQGNSA. This CDR3 has 14 residues. With 6 bases clipped from V and 8 bases from J, the junction kept 11 bases outside the gene matches. Looking up the rest from reference TRBV7-2 and TRBJ2-3 gives the full variable domain: GAGVSQSPSNKVTEKGKDVELRCDPISGHTALYWYRQSLGQGLEFLIYFQGNSAPDKSGLPSDRFSAERTGGSVSTLTIQRTQQEDSAVYLCASSPGTVVSTQYFGPGTRLTVL.